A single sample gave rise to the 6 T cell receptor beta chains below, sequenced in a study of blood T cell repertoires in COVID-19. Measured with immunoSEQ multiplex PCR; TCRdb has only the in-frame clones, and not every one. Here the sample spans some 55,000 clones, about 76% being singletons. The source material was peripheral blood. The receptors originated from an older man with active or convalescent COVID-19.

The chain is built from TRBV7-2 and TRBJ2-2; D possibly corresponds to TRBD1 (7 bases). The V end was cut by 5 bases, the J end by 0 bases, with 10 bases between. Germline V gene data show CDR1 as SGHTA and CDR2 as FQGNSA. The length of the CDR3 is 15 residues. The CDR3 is CASSRGTANTGELFF. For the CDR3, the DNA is TGTGCCAGCAGCCGGGGGACAGCGAACACCGGGGAGCTGTTTTTT.

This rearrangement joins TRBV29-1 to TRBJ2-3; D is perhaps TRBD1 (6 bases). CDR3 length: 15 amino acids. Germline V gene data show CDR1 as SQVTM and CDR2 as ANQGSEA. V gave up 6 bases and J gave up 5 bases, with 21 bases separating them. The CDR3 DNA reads TGCAGCGTGTCAAAAAATCGGGACACAGGAGATACGCAGTATTTT. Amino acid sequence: CSVSKNRDTGDTQYF.

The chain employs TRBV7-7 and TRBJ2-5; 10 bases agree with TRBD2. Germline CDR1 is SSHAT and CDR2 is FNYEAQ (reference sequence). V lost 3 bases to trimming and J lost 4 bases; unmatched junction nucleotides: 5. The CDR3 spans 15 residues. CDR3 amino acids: CASSFQRGGLETQYF. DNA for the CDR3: TGTGCCAGCAGCTTCCAGCGGGGGGGCCTAGAGACCCAGTACTTC.

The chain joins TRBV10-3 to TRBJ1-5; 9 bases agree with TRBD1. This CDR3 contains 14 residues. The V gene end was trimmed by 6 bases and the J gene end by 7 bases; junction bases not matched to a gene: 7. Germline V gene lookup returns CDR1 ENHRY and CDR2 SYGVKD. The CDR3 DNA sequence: TGTGCCATCAGAGGACAGGGGATCGACCAGCCCCAGCATTTT. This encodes CAIRGQGIDQPQHF.

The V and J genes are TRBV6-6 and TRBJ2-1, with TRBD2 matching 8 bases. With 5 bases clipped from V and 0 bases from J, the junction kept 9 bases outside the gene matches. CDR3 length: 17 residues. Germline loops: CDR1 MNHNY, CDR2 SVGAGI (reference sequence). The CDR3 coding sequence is TGTGCCAGCAGTCCATTTGACCGGGGGGGCTCCTACAATGAGCAGTTCTTC. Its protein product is CASSPFDRGGSYNEQFF.

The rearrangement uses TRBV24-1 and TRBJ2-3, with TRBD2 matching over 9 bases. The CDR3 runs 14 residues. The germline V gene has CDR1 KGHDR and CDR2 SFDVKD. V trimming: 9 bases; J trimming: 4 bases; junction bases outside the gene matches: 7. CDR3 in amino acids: CATGTSQRADTQYF. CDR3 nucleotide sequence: TGTGCCACCGGGACTAGCCAGCGCGCAGATACGCAGTATTTT.